These 13 T cell receptor beta chains originate from one sample sequenced in a study of T cell responses to AZD1222 COVID-19 vaccine. TCRdb's table, derived via immunoSEQ multiplex PCR, lists solely in-frame clones and lacks some. The sample lists under 120,000 clones, 87% seen once, with under 3% in the top ten. The sample was peripheral blood, taken 28 days after the second AZD1222 dose. The source is an adult who received the AZD1222 COVID-19 vaccine.

J is TRBJ2-5 and V is TRBV4-1; 7 bases are shared with TRBD2. Looked up from germline, CDR1 is MGHRA and CDR2 is YSYEKL. J lost 2 bases, V lost 1 base, and 4 bases had no gene match. The CDR3 sequence is 15 residues long. The CDR3 nucleotides are TGCGCCAGCAGCCAAGCTCTAGCGGAACAAGAGACCCAGTACTTC. It specifies CASSQALAEQETQYF.

V usage is TRBV28 and J usage is TRBJ1-5; possible D gene TRBD1, 6 bases. This CDR3 region has 14 residues. CDR1 is MDHEN and CDR2 is SYDVKM in the germline V gene. Trimming shortened V by 6 bases and J by 4 bases, and 13 bases separated the two germline ends. DNA for the CDR3: TGTGCCAGCAGCCCTCCTCAGGGGAATCAGCCCCAGCATTTT. Its translation: CASSPPQGNQPQHF.

V and J are TRBV19 and TRBJ2-7; D gene unclear. Germline V gene data show CDR1 as LNHDA and CDR2 as SQIVND (reference sequence). The CDR3 loop spans 15 amino acids. V dropped 1 base and J dropped 5 bases, with 15 bases sitting between them. CDR3 nucleotide sequence: TGTGCCAGTAGTATAGCCGGAGCCCGTCTGCACGAGCAGTACTTC. Residues: CASSIAGARLHEQYF.

This sequence joins TRBV5-5 and TRBJ2-1; 7 nucleotides line up with TRBD2. This CDR3 has 17 amino acids. Germline trimming cut 4 bases from V and 0 bases from J; bases unmatched to any gene: 10. CDR1 is SGHKS and CDR2 is YYEKEE in the germline V gene (reference sequence). The CDR3 DNA follows: TGTGCCAGCAGCACCACTAGCGAAAGGAGCTCCTACAATGAGCAGTTCTTC. Translated: CASSTTSERSSYNEQFF.

The gene calls are TRBV24-1 and TRBJ2-1; 9 bases are shared with TRBD2. The junction had 13 bases not matched to a gene; V was cut back by 3 bases and J by 5 bases. Germline V gives CDR1 KGHDR, CDR2 SFDVKD. This CDR3 contains 18 residues. CDR3 DNA sequence: TGTGCCACCAGTGATGGGAGTGGGTTACTAGCGGGTAACAATGAGCAGTTCTTC. Amino acids: CATSDGSGLLAGNNEQFF.

This chain uses TRBV14 with TRBJ2-7; a weak D match, TRBD2 (6 bases). V shed 0 bases and J shed 10 bases, with 13 bases lying between them. Germline V gene lookup returns CDR1 SGHDN and CDR2 FVKESK. The CDR3 loop spans 13 amino acids. The CDR3 DNA is TGTGCCAGCAGCCAAGATCGGGGGTGGATCCAGTACTTC. It codes for CASSQDRGWIQYF.

J is TRBJ1-5 and V is TRBV19; D uncertain. CDR1 is LNHDA and CDR2 is SQIVND in the germline V gene (reference sequence). Trimming shortened V by 0 bases and J by 0 bases, and 12 bases separated the two germline ends. This CDR3 comprises 17 residues. The CDR3 region is CASSIDHMGSSNQPQHF. DNA for the CDR3: TGTGCCAGTAGTATAGATCACATGGGTTCTAGCAATCAGCCCCAGCATTTT.

The V gene is TRBV28, the J gene TRBJ1-1, with D unclear. The CDR3 sequence is 14 residues long. Trimming removed 5 bases at V and 2 bases at J, with 12 bases between. Germline loops: CDR1 MDHEN, CDR2 SYDVKM. The CDR3 region has the DNA TGTGCCAGCAGTCCTTGGACGGGCAACACTGAAGCTTTCTTT. Residues: CASSPWTGNTEAFF.

The J gene is TRBJ1-3, the V gene TRBV19; the D gene is possibly TRBD1 (5 bases). The CDR3 covers 15 residues. V was trimmed by 4 bases and J by 1 base, leaving 11 bases between them. Germline CDR1 is LNHDA and CDR2 is SQIVND (reference sequence). The CDR3 region has the DNA TGTGCCAGTAGTAACCAGGGAGCTTCTGGAAACACCATATATTTT. Its translation: CASSNQGASGNTIYF.

The chain combines TRBV7-9 with TRBJ1-5; the D is unclear. Germline-derived CDR1 and CDR2 are SEHNR and FQNEAQ (reference sequence). This CDR3 spans 15 amino acids. Trimming took 3 bases from V and 0 from J, leaving 9 bases between them. The CDR3, as DNA: TGTGCCAGCAGCTTTGGCACCTATAGCAATCAGCCCCAGCATTTT. Protein: CASSFGTYSNQPQHF.

The chain links TRBV20-1 to TRBJ2-1; D may be TRBD2 (5 bases). This CDR3 region has 14 residues. Germline V lookup: CDR1 DFQATT, CDR2 SNEGSKA (reference sequence). The germline V and J ends were trimmed by 3 bases and 0 bases, with 9 bases remaining between them. CDR3 coding DNA: TGCAGTGCTAGTCGGAGGAGCTCCTACAATGAGCAGTTCTTC. This translates into CSASRRSSYNEQFF.

The chain has TRBV27 and TRBJ1-5; D may be TRBD1 (6 bases). In germline, CDR1 is MNHEY, CDR2 SMNVEV (reference sequence). Trimming left V 2 bases short and J 10 bases short, with 18 bases between. The CDR3 extends over 15 amino acids. CDR3 sequence: CASSLGGAAGFPQHF. The CDR3 bases are TGTGCCAGCAGTTTAGGGGGGGCCGCCGGATTCCCCCAGCATTTT.

V gene TRBV10-3 combines with J gene TRBJ1-1; maybe TRBD1 (6 bases). Per germline, CDR1 ENHRY and CDR2 SYGVKD. The CDR3 runs 15 residues. The ends were cut back, 4 bases at V and 1 base at J, with 13 bases in the middle. CDR3 sequence reads: CAISASLGQNTEAFF. The CDR3 region has the DNA TGTGCCATCAGTGCCTCCCTGGGACAGAACACTGAAGCTTTCTTT.